This T cell receptor beta chain was retrieved from a study of cytomegalovirus exposure and HLA in healthy donors. The primer mix had 60 Vbeta and 13 Jbeta primers. The method was immunoSEQ multiplex PCR; TCRdb's version includes in-frame clones alone and lacks a portion of them. This table has approximately 150,000 clones, over 75% appearing once. Sequencing used PBMCs. This receptor was identified in a man aged 25 to 45 in good health and CMV-seropositive.

The CDR3 DNA reads TGCGCCAGCAGCTTGATCCCGGGGATCTATGGCTACACCTTC. Translation gives CASSLIPGIYGYTF. The chain employs TRBV5-1 and TRBJ1-2; no definite D call. V was pared by 1 base and J by 4 bases, with 11 bases between. The CDR3 loop spans 14 amino acids. Germline V gives CDR1 SGHRS, CDR2 YFSETQ. Filled out from reference TRBV5-1 and TRBJ1-2, the complete variable domain reads KAGVTQTPRYLIKTRGQQVTLSCSPISGHRSVSWYQQTPGQGLQFLFEYFSETQRNKGNFPGRFSGRQFSNSRSEMNVSTLELGDSALYLCASSLIPGIYGYTFGSGTRLTVV.